This TCR beta chain was profiled in a study of blood T cells in healthy people across ages. This clonotype was detected only a few times. Combining a sample-barcoded 5' primer with a J-beta primer mix, a second PCR ran for roughly 6 to 11 cycles. Every cDNA molecule carried a tag from a template-switch adaptor bearing 12 random nucleotides. TCRdb independently ran MiXCR on the 5' RACE reads; one entry per CDR3 protein. The sample carries over 750,000 distinct CDR3 sequences, roughly 25% recorded once. These data were also filed under a second study, of T cells of mothers and their children. According to that study: A few healthy Caucasian mothers and their six children were the donors. Related mother-child pairs showed slightly, non-significantly higher overlap than unrelated pairs.

This receptor was obtained from a boy between 10 and 17 years old in good health. Material for sequencing was blood.

The DNA for the CDR3 is TGTGCCAGCAGTTTGAGGCGGCCTTCCTACGAGCAGTACTTC. Its protein is CASSLRRPSYEQYF. This rearrangement joins TRBV28 to TRBJ2-7; D is unresolved. Trimming took 3 bases from V and 1 from J, leaving 10 bases between them. The length of the CDR3 is 14 residues. The germline CDR1 and CDR2 sequences are MDHEN and SYDVKM.